This T cell receptor (beta chain) was found in a study of shared clonotypes between healthy human individuals. General study findings and limits: Clonotypes shared by all four donors outscored non-shared clonotypes in generation probability.

V lost 3 bases to trimming and J lost 5 bases, with 16 bases between them. The germline CDR1 and CDR2 sequences are MGHDK and SYGVNS. This CDR3 spans 15 amino acids. Remarks on this clone: Its antigen is not identified.

Study donors comprised healthy, HIV-negative adults devoid of recent acute infection or vaccination. Produced via immunoSEQ multiplex PCR; TCRdb's table is partial and in-frame only. Among approximately 2.5 million clones listed, 93% were seen once. Sequences were obtained from naive CD4+ T cells from PBMCs. Stated subset: CD45RA+ positively selected. The rearrangement links TRBV25-1 to TRBJ2-5, with D perhaps being TRBD1 or TRBD2 (5 bases each). The TCR originated in a man younger than 35 in good health. Some clones in this sample may be carry-over from other donors' samples. This chain's CDR3 is CASSDPGTAEETQYF. In DNA form, the CDR3 reads TGTGCCAGCAGTGATCCCGGGACCGCGGAGGAGACCCAGTACTTC.